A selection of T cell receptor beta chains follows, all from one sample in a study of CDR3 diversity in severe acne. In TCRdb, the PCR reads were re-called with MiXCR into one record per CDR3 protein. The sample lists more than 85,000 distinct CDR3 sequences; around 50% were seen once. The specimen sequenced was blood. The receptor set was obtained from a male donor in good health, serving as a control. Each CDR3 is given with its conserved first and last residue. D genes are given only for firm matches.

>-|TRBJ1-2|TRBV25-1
CAWSVGYGYTF
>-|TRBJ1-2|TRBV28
CASKEEYGYTF
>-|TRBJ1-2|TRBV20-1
CSASGYTF
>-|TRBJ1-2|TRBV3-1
CASSRLSYGYTF
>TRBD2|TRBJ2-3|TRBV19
CASSIGSGLAIDTQYF
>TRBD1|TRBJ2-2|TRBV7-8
CASSLRDSPFANTGELFF
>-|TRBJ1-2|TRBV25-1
CASSEYGMGDGYTF
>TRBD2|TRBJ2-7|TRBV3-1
CASSQGGGLYEQYF
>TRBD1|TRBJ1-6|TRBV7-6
CASSLRTGGDSPLHF
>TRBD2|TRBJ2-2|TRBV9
CASSSPGGGQNTGELFF
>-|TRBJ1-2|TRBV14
CASRTSRGAGLGYGYTF
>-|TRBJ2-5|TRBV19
CASSMGYRQETQYF
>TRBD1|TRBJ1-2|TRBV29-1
CSVRGDRSNDYTF
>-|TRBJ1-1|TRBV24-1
CATSDSTGPLRAFF
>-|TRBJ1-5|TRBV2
CASSVLSGNQPQHF
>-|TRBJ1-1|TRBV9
CASSRKPGRSETEAFF
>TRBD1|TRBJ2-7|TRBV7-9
CASSLGTGGNHEQYF
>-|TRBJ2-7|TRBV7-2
CASTYRTGVEQYF
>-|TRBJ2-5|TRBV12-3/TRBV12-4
CASSLYSAGPEAQYF
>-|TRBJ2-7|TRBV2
CASSGGRDEQYF